This T cell receptor (beta chain) was sequenced in a study of human T cells and chemical hapten exposure. Study-wide findings and caveats: Large CDR3 similarity clusters arose significantly more often from expanded TCRs than from controls. PT1 expanded TCR numbers tracked positively with patch test score.

Time point reported: patch test 1, 2 weeks after DPC sensitization. This sample's treatment: therapeutic diphenylcyclopropenone sensitization with weekly scalp DPC. The CDR3 has 17 amino acids. The V and J ends lost 5 bases and 0 bases, in that order; junction bases with no gene match: 8. Germline loops: CDR1 SEHNR, CDR2 FQNEAQ (reference sequence). This clonotype was seen more than once but under ten times. The target antigen is unknown. As processed by the authors: Sample TCR counts, which ranged from roughly 20,000 to 750,000, had a median of approximately 95,000. One entry per CDR3 protein, called by TCRdb with MiXCR from the RACE reads. None of the V and J calls come from the authors' own analysis; TCRdb made them. Among fewer than 400,000 distinct CDR3 sequences listed, approximately 6.3% were seen once.

The V and J genes are TRBV7-9 and TRBJ1-5; 9 bases match TRBD1. The sample consisted of whole blood, taken in connection with sensitization to the hapten diphenylcyclopropenone (DPC). This TCR was sampled from a young woman with alopecia areata. Some clones in this sample may be carry-over from other donors' samples. In DNA, the CDR3 is TGTGCCAGCAGCCACCGCACAGGGGGCGATAGCAATCAGCCCCAGCATTTT. It is translated as CASSHRTGGDSNQPQHF.